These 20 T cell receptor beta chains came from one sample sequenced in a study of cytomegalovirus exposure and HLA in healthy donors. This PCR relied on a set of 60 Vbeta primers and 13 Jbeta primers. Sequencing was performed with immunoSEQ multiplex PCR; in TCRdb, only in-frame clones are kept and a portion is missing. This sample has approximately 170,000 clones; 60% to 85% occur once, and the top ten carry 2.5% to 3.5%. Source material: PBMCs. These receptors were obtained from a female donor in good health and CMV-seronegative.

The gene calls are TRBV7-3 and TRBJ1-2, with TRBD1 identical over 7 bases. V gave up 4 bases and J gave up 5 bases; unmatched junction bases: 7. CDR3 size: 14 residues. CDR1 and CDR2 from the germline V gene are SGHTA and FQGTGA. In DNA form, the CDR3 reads TGTGCCAGCAGCTCCATAGGGACAGTTTATGGCTACACCTTC. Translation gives CASSSIGTVYGYTF.

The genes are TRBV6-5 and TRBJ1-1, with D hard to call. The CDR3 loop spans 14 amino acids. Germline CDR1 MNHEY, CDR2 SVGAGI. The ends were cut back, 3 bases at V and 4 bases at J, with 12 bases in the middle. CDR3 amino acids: CASSYSSRGTEAFF. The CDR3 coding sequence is TGTGCCAGCAGTTATTCTAGTCGCGGCACTGAAGCTTTCTTT.

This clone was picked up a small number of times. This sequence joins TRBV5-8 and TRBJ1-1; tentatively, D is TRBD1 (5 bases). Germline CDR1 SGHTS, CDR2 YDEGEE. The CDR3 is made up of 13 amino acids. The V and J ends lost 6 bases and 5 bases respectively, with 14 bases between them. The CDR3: CASNRGYRTEAFF. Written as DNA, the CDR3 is TGTGCCAGCAATCGGGGGTATAGGACTGAAGCTTTCTTT. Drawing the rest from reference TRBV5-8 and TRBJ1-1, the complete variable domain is EAGVTQSPTHLIKTRGQQATLRCSPISGHTSVYWYQQALGLGLQFLLWYDEGEERNRGNFPPRFSGRQFPNYSSELNVNALELEDSALYLCASNRGYRTEAFFGQGTRLTVV.

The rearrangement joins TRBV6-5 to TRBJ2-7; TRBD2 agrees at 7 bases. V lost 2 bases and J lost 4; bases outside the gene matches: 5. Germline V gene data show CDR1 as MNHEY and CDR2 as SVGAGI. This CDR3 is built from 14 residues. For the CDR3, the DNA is TGTGCCAGCAGTTACGGTTGGGGGGGGTACGAGCAGTACTTC. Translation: CASSYGWGGYEQYF.

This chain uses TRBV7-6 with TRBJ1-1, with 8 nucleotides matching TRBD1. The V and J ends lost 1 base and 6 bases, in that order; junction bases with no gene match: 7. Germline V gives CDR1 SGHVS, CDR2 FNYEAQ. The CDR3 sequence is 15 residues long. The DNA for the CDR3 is TGTGCCAGCAGCTTAGTGGGGCAGGGGGCCTCTGAAGCTTTCTTT. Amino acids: CASSLVGQGASEAFF.

In DNA, the CDR3 is TGTGCCAGCAGCCGACTCGGGCTAGCGGGAGGCACAGATACGCAGTATTTT. Protein: CASSRLGLAGGTDTQYF. The chain carries TRBV7-3 and TRBJ2-3; 10 bases match TRBD2. Trimming took 5 bases from V and 1 from J; bases not matched to a gene: 9. Germline lookup yields CDR1 SGHTA and CDR2 FQGTGA. There are 17 residues in the CDR3.

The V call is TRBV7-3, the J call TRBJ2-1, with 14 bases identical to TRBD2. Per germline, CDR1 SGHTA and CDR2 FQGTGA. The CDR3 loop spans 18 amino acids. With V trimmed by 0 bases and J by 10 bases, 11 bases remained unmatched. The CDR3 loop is CASSLTVGGLAGAGEQFF. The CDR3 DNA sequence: TGTGCCAGCAGCTTAACGGTTGGGGGACTAGCGGGGGCCGGGGAGCAGTTCTTC.

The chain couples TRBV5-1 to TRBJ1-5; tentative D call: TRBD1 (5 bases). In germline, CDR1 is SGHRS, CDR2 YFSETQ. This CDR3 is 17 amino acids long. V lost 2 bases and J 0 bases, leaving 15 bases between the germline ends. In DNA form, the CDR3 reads TGCGCCAGCAGCTTACTTCCGGGGGGAGATAGCAATCAGCCCCAGCATTTT. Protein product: CASSLLPGGDSNQPQHF.

The CDR3 region is CASSTGSSGNTIYF. CDR3 DNA sequence: TGTGCCAGCAGCACAGGGAGCTCTGGAAACACCATATATTTT. V and J are TRBV6-5 and TRBJ1-3; D possibly corresponds to TRBD1 (6 bases). CDR3 length: 14 residues. Germline-derived CDR1 and CDR2 are MNHEY and SVGAGI. With 6 bases removed from V and 0 bases from J, the gap between germline ends came to 9 bases.

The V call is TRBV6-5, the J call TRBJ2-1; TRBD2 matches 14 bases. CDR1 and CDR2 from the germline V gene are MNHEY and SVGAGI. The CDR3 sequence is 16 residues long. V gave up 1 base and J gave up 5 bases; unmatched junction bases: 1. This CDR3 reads CASSYWGLAGDNEQFF. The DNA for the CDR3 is TGTGCCAGCAGTTACTGGGGACTAGCGGGGGACAATGAGCAGTTCTTC.

CDR3 coding DNA: TGTGCCAGCAGCCGTGGCACAGGGGCCACTGAAGCTTTCTTT. Its protein product is CASSRGTGATEAFF. The chain uses TRBV6-6 and TRBJ1-1; 7 bases are shared with TRBD1. The germline CDR1 and CDR2 sequences are MNHNY and SVGAGI (reference sequence). The CDR3 spans 14 residues. The V gene end was trimmed by 6 bases and the J gene end by 4 bases; junction bases not matched to a gene: 8.

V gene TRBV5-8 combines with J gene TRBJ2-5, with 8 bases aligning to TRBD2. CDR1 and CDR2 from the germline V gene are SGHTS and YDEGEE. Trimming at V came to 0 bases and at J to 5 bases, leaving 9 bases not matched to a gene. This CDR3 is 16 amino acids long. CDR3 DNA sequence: TGTGCCAGCAGCTTGGATCCACGGGGGGGCCGGGAGACCCAGTACTTC. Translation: CASSLDPRGGRETQYF.

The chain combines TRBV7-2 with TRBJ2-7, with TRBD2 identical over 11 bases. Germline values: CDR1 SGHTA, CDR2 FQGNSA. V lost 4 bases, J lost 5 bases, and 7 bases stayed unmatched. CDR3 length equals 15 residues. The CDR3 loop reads CASSSISGGADEQYF. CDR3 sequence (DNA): TGTGCCAGCAGCTCTATTAGCGGGGGGGCCGACGAGCAGTACTTC.

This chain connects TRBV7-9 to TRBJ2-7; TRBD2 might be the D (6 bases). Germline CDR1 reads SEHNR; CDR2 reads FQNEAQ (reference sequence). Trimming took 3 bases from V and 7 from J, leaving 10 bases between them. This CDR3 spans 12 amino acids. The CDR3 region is CASSFATSEQYF. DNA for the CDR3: TGTGCCAGCAGCTTTGCGACTAGTGAGCAGTACTTC.

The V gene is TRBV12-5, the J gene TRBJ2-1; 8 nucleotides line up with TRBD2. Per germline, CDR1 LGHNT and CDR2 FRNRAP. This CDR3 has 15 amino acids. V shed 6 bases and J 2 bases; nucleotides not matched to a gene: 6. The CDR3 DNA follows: TGTGCTAGTGGCCCCAGCGGGAGCCCCTACAATGAGCAGTTCTTC. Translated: CASGPSGSPYNEQFF.

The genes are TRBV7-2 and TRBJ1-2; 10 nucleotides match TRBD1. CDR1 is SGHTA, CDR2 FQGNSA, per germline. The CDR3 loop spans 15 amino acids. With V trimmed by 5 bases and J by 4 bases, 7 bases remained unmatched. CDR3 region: CASSKDRGLGYGYTF. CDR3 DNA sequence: TGTGCCAGCAGCAAAGACAGGGGGCTCGGCTATGGCTACACCTTC.

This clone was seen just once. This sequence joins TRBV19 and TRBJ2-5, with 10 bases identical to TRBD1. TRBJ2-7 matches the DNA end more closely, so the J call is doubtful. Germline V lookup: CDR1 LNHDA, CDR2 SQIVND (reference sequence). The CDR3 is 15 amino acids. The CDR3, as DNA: TGTGCCAGTAGTATATCCGGACAGGGGGGCCGCGAGCAGTACTTC. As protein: CASSISGQGGREQYF.

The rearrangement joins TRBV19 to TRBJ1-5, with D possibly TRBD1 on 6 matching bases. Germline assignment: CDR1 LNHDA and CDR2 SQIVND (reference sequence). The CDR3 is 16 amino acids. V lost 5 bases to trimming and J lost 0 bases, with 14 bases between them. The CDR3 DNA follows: TGTGCCAGTAGTCTACGACAGGAGTATAGCAATCAGCCCCAGCATTTT. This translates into CASSLRQEYSNQPQHF.

The DNA for the CDR3 is TGTGCCAGCAGTTCGGACAGCCACAACCCTCTTATGGGCTACACCTTC. This codes for CASSSDSHNPLMGYTF. The chain employs TRBV27 and TRBJ1-2, with a tentative D call TRBD1 (6 bases). This CDR3 contains 16 residues. CDR1 and CDR2 (germline): MNHEY, SMNVEV (reference sequence). The ends were cut back, 4 bases at V and 8 bases at J, with 23 bases in the middle.

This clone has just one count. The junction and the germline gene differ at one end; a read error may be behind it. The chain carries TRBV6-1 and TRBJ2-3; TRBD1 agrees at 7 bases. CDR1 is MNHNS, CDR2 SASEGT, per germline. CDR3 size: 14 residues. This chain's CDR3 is CASGEQGFTDTQYF. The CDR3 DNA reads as TGTGCCAGCGGTGAACAGGGGTTCACAGATACGCAGTATTTT.